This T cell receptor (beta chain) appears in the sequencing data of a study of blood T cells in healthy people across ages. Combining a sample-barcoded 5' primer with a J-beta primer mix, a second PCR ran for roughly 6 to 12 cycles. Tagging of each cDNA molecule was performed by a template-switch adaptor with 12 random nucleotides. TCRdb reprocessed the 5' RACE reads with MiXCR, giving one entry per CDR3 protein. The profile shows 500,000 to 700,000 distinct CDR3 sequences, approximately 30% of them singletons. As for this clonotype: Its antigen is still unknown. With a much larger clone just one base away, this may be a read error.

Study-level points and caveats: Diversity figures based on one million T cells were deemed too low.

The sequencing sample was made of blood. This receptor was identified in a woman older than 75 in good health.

The CDR3 nucleotides read TGCGGTGCCCGAAGTGGGACAGGGATTAACTATGGCTACACCTTC. Its protein product is CGARSGTGINYGYTF. This chain joins TRBV20-1 and TRBJ1-2; TRBD1 agrees at 9 bases. The CDR3 totals 15 residues. The germline V gene encodes CDR1 DFQATT and CDR2 SNEGSKA (reference sequence).